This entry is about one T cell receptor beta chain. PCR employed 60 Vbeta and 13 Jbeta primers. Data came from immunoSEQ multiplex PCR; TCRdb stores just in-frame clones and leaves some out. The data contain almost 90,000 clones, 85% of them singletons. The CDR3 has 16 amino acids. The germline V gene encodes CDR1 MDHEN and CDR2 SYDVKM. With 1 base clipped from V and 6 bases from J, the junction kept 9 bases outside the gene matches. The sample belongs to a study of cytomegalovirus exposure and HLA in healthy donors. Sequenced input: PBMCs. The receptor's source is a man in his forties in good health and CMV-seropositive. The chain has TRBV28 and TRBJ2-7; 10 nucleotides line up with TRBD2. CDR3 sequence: CASSLSAGGPPREQYF. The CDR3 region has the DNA TGTGCCAGCAGTTTATCAGCGGGAGGGCCTCCCCGCGAGCAGTACTTC.